Listed below are T cell receptor beta chains from one sample, sequenced in a study of T cells in Graves' hyperthyroidism and ophthalmopathy. TCRdb reanalysed the multiplex PCR reads using MiXCR and keeps one entry per CDR3 protein. The sample shows some 700,000 distinct CDR3 sequences, approximately 15% of them seen only once. The material sequenced was blood. These TCRs come from a man aged 45-60 years with Graves' hyperthyroidism. Each CDR3 is given with its conserved first and last residue. A D gene is named only where the DNA matches it firmly. Clone size is not always given. Where it is, it says once, few, many or a class for expanded clones.

size	length	V	J	D	DNA	CDR3
NA	15	TRBV10-3	TRBJ2-7	NA	TGTGCCATCGCGGCGGGCAGGACTGCCTCCTACGAGCAGTACTTC	CAIAAGRTASYEQYF
few	14	TRBV13	TRBJ1-4	NA	TGTGCCAGCAGCCGCGACAGCCGAAATGAAAAACTGTTTTTT	CASSRDSRNEKLFF
many	11	TRBV5-6	TRBJ2-1	NA	TGTGCCAGCCGAGCGTACAATGAGCAGTTCTTC	CASRAYNEQFF
NA	16	TRBV5-1	TRBJ2-1	NA	TGCGCCAGCAGCTTTCGTGGGGAAAGCTCCTACAATGAGGAGTTCTTC	CASSFRGESSYNEEFF
few	14	TRBV9	TRBJ2-3	NA	TGTGCCAGCAGCGGGAGGATCGTTACAGATACGCAGTATTTT	CASSGRIVTDTQYF
many	16	TRBV7-9	TRBJ2-3	TRBD1	TGTGCCAGCAGCTTAGTGGGACAGGGTTTTGCAGATACGCAGTATTTT	CASSLVGQGFADTQYF
many	12	TRBV10-3	TRBJ2-7	NA	TGTGCCATCAGTGTGGGAACAGGGGAGCAGTACTTC	CAISVGTGEQYF
once	15	TRBV2	TRBJ2-7	TRBD2	TGTGCCACCAGTGAGGGTAGCGGGAGGGCCGGCGAGCAGTACTTC	CATSEGSGRAGEQYF
NA	15	TRBV28	TRBJ2-7	TRBD1	TGTGCCAGCAGCCCGACCGAGACAGGGGTAAGCGAGCAGTACTTC	CASSPTETGVSEQYF
few	14	TRBV6-1	TRBJ2-2	NA	TGTGCCAGCACTTCGACAGGAGGCACCGGGGAGCTGTTTTTT	CASTSTGGTGELFF
few	13	TRBV4-3	TRBJ1-5	NA	TGCGCCAGCAGCGGCAGGGAGGGTCAGCCCCAGCATTTT	CASSGREGQPQHF
NA	16	TRBV28	TRBJ1-5	NA	TGTGCCAGCAGTTTGGAAGGGGCGCGGGGCAATCAGCCCCAGCATTTT	CASSLEGARGNQPQHF
few	13	TRBV6-1	TRBJ1-1	NA	TGTGCCAGCAAGAAGTCTATGAACACTGAAGCTTTCTTT	CASKKSMNTEAFF
NA	15	TRBV7-9	TRBJ2-1	NA	TGTGCCAGCAGCCCAGACTTGCCTTCCTACAATGAGCAGTTCTTC	CASSPDLPSYNEQFF
NA	16	TRBV19	TRBJ1-5	NA	TGTGCCAGTAGTATTGTGACATCTTATAGCAATCAGCCCCAGCATTTT	CASSIVTSYSNQPQHF
NA	14	TRBV30	TRBJ1-2	NA	TGTGCCTGGAGGGAGAGAGGGACAAACTATGGCTACACCTTC	CAWRERGTNYGYTF
NA	15	TRBV4-1	TRBJ1-3	NA	TGCGCCAGCAGCCAAGATAGAGCAGTCGGAAACACCATATATTTT	CASSQDRAVGNTIYF
many	16	TRBV12-5	TRBJ1-1	TRBD1	TGTGCTAGTGGTTTGCACAGGGGGATGGGGTACACTGAAGCTTTCTTT	CASGLHRGMGYTEAFF
NA	15	TRBV13	TRBJ1-1	NA	TGTGCCAGCAGCTTAGAGAATGGCAGGAACACTGAAGCTTTCTTT	CASSLENGRNTEAFF
many	14	TRBV9	TRBJ1-1	NA	TGTGCCAGCAGCGGAGGGGACCTCCTCACTGAAGCTTTCTTT	CASSGGDLLTEAFF
many	14	TRBV12-5	TRBJ2-1	NA	TGTGCTAGTGGTTTACACAGAGGGATGAGTGAGCAGTTCTTC	CASGLHRGMSEQFF
many	14	TRBV29-1	TRBJ2-2	NA	TGCAGCGTTGAAGTCGCGGATCGCGGGGGGGAGCTGTTTTTT	CSVEVADRGGELFF
NA	17	TRBV24-1	TRBJ2-3	NA	TGTGCCACCAGCTCAGACTATCCGGGGTTTGGCACAGATACGCAGTATTTT	CATSSDYPGFGTDTQYF
many	16	TRBV2	TRBJ1-4	NA	TGTGCCAGCAGTGAAATTGACAGCGCAACTAATGAAAAACTGTTTTTT	CASSEIDSATNEKLFF
NA	15	TRBV20-1	TRBJ2-2	NA	TGCAGTGCTAGGAGTGGGGGAACGGGCACCGGGGAGCTGTTTTTT	CSARSGGTGTGELFF
NA	14	TRBV7-6	TRBJ2-3	NA	TGTACCAGCAGCTTAGGAGTTTCAGGAGATACGCAGTATTTT	CTSSLGVSGDTQYF
few	17	TRBV9	TRBJ2-1	TRBD2	TGTGCCAGCAGCGCCCGACAAAGCGGGAGTGGCTACAATGAGCAGTTCTTC	CASSARQSGSGYNEQFF
few	16	TRBV4-1	TRBJ2-1	TRBD2	TGCGCCAGCAGACGAATAGCGGGAGTGGCCTACAATGAGCAGTTCTTC	CASRRIAGVAYNEQFF
NA	17	TRBV5-1	TRBJ2-2	TRBD2	TGCGCCAGCAGCCTCACGGGACTAGCGGGAGTAACCGGGGAGCTGTTTTTT	CASSLTGLAGVTGELFF
many	15	TRBV28	TRBJ2-7	NA	TGTGCCAGCAGTTTTGGGGCATCCTTTAGCGGAGAGCAGTACTTC	CASSFGASFSGEQYF
NA	11	TRBV30	TRBJ1-4	NA	TGTGCCTGGAACATTAATGAAAAACTGTTTTTT	CAWNINEKLFF
few	14	TRBV6-1	TRBJ2-3	NA	TGTGCCACCCTTACTAGTTCCGGCACAGATACGCAGTATTTT	CATLTSSGTDTQYF
many	17	TRBV27	TRBJ2-3	TRBD2	TGTGCCAGCAGTTATACCTGGACTAGCGGGAGGGTAGATACGCAGTATTTT	CASSYTWTSGRVDTQYF
many	15	TRBV20-1	TRBJ2-5	NA	TGCAGTGCTAGAGATCTCGAGGGAACGGGAGAGACCCAGTACTTC	CSARDLEGTGETQYF
NA	15	TRBV7-2	TRBJ1-4	NA	TGTGCCAGCAGCTTGGGGTTGTGGGGCAATGAAAAACTGTTTTTT	CASSLGLWGNEKLFF
many	16	TRBV28	TRBJ2-5	TRBD2	TGTGCCAGCAGTTCGCCCCGGGTAGCGGGAGATGAGACCCAGTACTTC	CASSSPRVAGDETQYF
many	15	TRBV28	TRBJ2-7	NA	TGTGCCAGCAGTTTAAGATCAAACCTACGGTACGAGCAGTACTTC	CASSLRSNLRYEQYF
many	15	TRBV5-4	TRBJ1-1	NA	TGTGCCAGCAGCTTGGCCACAGGGTTGGACACTGAAGCTTTCTTT	CASSLATGLDTEAFF
few	11	TRBV19	TRBJ2-2	NA	TGTGCCAGTATAGGTGGCGGGGAGCTGTTTTTT	CASIGGGELFF
NA	14	TRBV25-1	TRBJ2-7	NA	TGTGCCAGCAGTGAATCTGGCCCCGCCTACGAGCAGTACTTC	CASSESGPAYEQYF
many	14	TRBV2	TRBJ1-5	NA	TGTGCCAGCAGGGATAGGACGGCTGATCAGCCCCAGCATTTT	CASRDRTADQPQHF
many	15	TRBV12-3/TRBV12-4	TRBJ2-3	TRBD2	TGTGCCAGCAGTTTAAGCGGGATCGCCACAGATACGCAGTATTTT	CASSLSGIATDTQYF
many	14	TRBV18	TRBJ2-3	TRBD2	TGTGCCAGCTCTAGCGGGAGGGCCACAGATACGCAGTATTTT	CASSSGRATDTQYF
few	14	TRBV9	TRBJ2-7	TRBD2	TGTGCCAGCAGCTCTACTAGCGCCTCCTACGAGCAGTACTTC	CASSSTSASYEQYF
few	16	TRBV27	TRBJ2-5	TRBD2	TGTGCCAGCAGTTTATCTCTAGCGGGAGAGGGGGAGACCCAGTACTTC	CASSLSLAGEGETQYF